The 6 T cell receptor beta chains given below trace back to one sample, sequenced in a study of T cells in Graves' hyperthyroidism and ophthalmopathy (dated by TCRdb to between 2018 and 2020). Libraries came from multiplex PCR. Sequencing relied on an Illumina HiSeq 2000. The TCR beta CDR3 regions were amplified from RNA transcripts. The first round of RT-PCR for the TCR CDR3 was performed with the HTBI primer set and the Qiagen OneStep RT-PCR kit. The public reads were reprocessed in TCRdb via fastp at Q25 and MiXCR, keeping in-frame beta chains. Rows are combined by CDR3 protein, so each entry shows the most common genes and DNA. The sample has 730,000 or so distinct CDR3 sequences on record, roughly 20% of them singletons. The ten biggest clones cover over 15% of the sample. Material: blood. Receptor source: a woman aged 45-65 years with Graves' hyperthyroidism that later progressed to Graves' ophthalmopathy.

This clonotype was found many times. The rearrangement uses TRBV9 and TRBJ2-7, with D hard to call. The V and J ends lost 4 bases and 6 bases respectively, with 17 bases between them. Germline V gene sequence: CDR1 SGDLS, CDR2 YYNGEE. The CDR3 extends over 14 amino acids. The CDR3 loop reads CASSTYPETLEQYF. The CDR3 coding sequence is TGTGCCAGCAGCACCTACCCGGAGACCCTCGAGCAGTACTTC.

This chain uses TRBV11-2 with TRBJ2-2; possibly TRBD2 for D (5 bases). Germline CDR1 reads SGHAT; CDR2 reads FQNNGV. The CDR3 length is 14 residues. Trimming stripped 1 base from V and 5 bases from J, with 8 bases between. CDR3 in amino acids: CASSLATGTGELFF. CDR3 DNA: TGTGCCAGCAGCTTAGCTACGGGGACCGGGGAGCTGTTTTTT.

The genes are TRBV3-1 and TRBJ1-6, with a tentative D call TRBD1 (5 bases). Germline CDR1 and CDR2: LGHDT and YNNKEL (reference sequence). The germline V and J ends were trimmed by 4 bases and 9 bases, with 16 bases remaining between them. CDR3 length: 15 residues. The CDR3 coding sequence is TGTGCCAGCAGCCTTTCTACGGGGGTACGTTCACCCCTCCACTTT. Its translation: CASSLSTGVRSPLHF. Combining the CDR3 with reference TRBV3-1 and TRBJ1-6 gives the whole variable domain DTAVSQTPKYLVTQMGNDKSIKCEQNLGHDTMYWYKQDSKKFLKIMFSYNNKELIINETVPNRFSPKSPDKAHLNLHINSLELGDSAVYFCASSLSTGVRSPLHFGNGTRLTVT.

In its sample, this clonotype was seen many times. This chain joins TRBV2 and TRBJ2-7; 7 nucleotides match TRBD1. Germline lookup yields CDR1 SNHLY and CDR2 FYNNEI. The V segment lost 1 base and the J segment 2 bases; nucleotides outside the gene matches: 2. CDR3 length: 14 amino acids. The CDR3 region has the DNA TGTGCCAGCAGTGAAGGGACAGGAACCTACGAGCAGTACTTC. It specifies CASSEGTGTYEQYF.

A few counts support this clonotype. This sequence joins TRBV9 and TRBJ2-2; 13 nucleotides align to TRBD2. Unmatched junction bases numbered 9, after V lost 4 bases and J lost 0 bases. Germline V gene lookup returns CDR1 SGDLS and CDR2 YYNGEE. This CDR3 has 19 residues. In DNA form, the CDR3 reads TGTGCCAGCAGCTTTCCGACTAGCGGGGGGCCGACGAACACCGGGGAGCTGTTTTTT. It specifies CASSFPTSGGPTNTGELFF.

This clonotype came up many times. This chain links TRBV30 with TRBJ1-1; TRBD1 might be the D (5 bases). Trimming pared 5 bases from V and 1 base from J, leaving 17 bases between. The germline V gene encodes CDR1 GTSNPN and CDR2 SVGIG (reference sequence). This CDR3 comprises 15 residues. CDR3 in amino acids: CAWGSGQGQNTEAFF. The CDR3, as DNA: TGTGCCTGGGGCTCCGGACAAGGTCAGAACACTGAAGCTTTCTTT.